The 11 T cell receptor beta chains below come from one sample, sequenced in a study of blood T cell repertoires in COVID-19. Only in-frame clones appear in the TCRdb table, and some are missing; sequencing was by immunoSEQ multiplex PCR. Among 95,000 to 150,000 clones listed, 80% to 90% were seen once. The specimen sequenced was peripheral blood. These receptors all come from a middle-aged man with acute or convalescent COVID-19.

Note on this clone: Other DNA sequences in this sample translate to the same CDR3. The chain carries TRBV7-2 and TRBJ1-5; the D is unclear. Germline V gene sequence: CDR1 SGHTA, CDR2 FQGNSA. The length of the CDR3 is 13 residues. The germline V and J ends were trimmed by 3 bases and 5 bases, with 8 bases remaining between them. The CDR3 DNA reads TGTGCCAGCAGCTTCTTGGCGGATCAGCCCCAGCATTTT. It encodes CASSFLADQPQHF.

This sequence joins TRBV5-8 and TRBJ1-2; 10 bases are a match to TRBD1. Germline-derived CDR1 and CDR2 are SGHTS and YDEGEE. CDR3 length: 15 amino acids. J was trimmed by 4 bases and V by 3 bases; bases with no gene match: 6. The CDR3 nucleotides are TGTGCCAGCAGCTCACGACAGGGGGCGAGCTATGGCTACACCTTC. This encodes CASSSRQGASYGYTF.

The chain employs TRBV6-1 and TRBJ2-5; weak D call: TRBD2 (6 bases). The length of the CDR3 is 14 residues. CDR1 and CDR2 from the germline V gene are MNHNS and SASEGT. Trimming left V 5 bases short and J 3 bases short, with 13 bases between. This chain's CDR3 is CASSLVAGKETQYF. The DNA of the CDR3 is TGTGCCAGCAGTTTGGTTGCGGGGAAAGAGACCCAGTACTTC.

This sequence joins TRBV2 and TRBJ1-1; 7 bases match TRBD1. V gave up 0 bases and J gave up 1 base; unmatched junction bases: 2. The CDR3 sequence is 15 residues long. CDR1 and CDR2 from the germline V gene are SNHLY and FYNNEI. CDR3 nucleotide sequence: TGTGCCAGCAGTGAAGCTGGGGACAGGAACACTGAAGCTTTCTTT. It yields the protein CASSEAGDRNTEAFF. Using reference TRBV2 and TRBJ1-1 for the parts outside the CDR3, the full variable domain is EPEVTQTPSHQVTQMGQEVILRCVPISNHLYFYWYRQILGQKVEFLVSFYNNEISEKSEIFDDQFSVERPDGSNFTLKIRSTKLEDSAMYFCASSEAGDRNTEAFFGQGTRLTVV.

The chain combines TRBV25-1 with TRBJ1-2, with D unresolved. The CDR3 contains 14 residues. Germline values: CDR1 MGHDK, CDR2 SYGVNS. With 6 bases removed from V and 8 bases from J, the gap between germline ends came to 19 bases. CDR3: CASSRRQSLSGYTF. In nucleotides, the CDR3 is TGTGCCAGCAGCCGCAGGCAATCCCTATCGGGCTACACCTTC.

The chain combines TRBV20-1 with TRBJ1-1; D gene unclear. This CDR3 contains 11 residues. V dropped 4 bases and J dropped 1 base, with 4 bases sitting between them. CDR1 DFQATT and CDR2 SNEGSKA come from the germline V gene (reference sequence). CDR3 coding DNA: TGCAGTGCTAAAGCGAACACTGAAGCTTTCTTT. The encoded protein is CSAKANTEAFF.

This clone was picked up one time. The genes are TRBV7-9 and TRBJ1-2, with D perhaps matching TRBD1 (6 bases). Per germline, CDR1 SEHNR and CDR2 FQNEAQ (reference sequence). The CDR3 totals 14 residues. Trimming left V 6 bases short and J 3 bases short, with 14 bases between. The DNA for the CDR3 is TGTGCCAGCAGTTCTGATACAGGGTACTATGGCTACACCTTC. It yields the protein CASSSDTGYYGYTF.

The CDR3 region is CASSPRELGRYGYTF. The CDR3, as DNA: TGTGCCAGCAGCCCCCGAGAACTGGGGCGTTATGGCTACACCTTC. The V call is TRBV7-2, the J call TRBJ1-2; D is possibly TRBD1 (5 bases). This CDR3 has 15 residues. From germline, CDR1 is SGHTA and CDR2 FQGNSA. Trimming removed 5 bases at V and 5 bases at J, with 18 bases between.

V usage is TRBV18 and J usage is TRBJ1-1, with D maybe TRBD1 (6 bases). V was shortened by 0 bases and J by 7 bases, with 9 bases between the two germline ends. The CDR3 has 13 residues. From germline, CDR1 is KGHSH and CDR2 LQKENI. The CDR3 region has the DNA TGTGCCAGCTCACCACCAGTCAGGGGTGAAGCTTTCTTT. Translated, it gives CASSPPVRGEAFF.

The DNA for the CDR3 is TGTGCCAGCAGTTACTCGGGTCGGCAAAACCGAGGGGAGCAGTACTTC. Translation gives CASSYSGRQNRGEQYF. The V and J genes are TRBV6-2 or TRBV6-3 and TRBJ2-7; TRBD2 might be the D (5 bases). V was cut by 0 bases and J by 7 bases, with 19 bases left in between. The germline V gene has CDR1 MNHEY and CDR2 SVGEGT. This CDR3 comprises 16 residues.

V gene TRBV18 combines with J gene TRBJ1-1; TRBD1 aligns across 9 bases. The J segment lost 6 bases and the V segment lost 3 bases, leaving 8 bases of the junction unmatched. The germline V gene encodes CDR1 KGHSH and CDR2 LQKENI. This CDR3 has 15 residues. CDR3 loop: CASSPEDRGRAEAFF. CDR3 bases: TGTGCCAGCTCACCCGAGGACAGGGGTAGGGCTGAAGCTTTCTTT. Full variable domain (outside the CDR3, taken from reference TRBV18 and TRBJ1-1): NAGVMQNPRHLVRRRGQEARLRCSPMKGHSHVYWYRQLPEEGLKFMVYLQKENIIDESGMPKERFSAEFPKEGPSILRIQQVVRGDSAAYFCASSPEDRGRAEAFFGQGTRLTVV.